This TCR beta chain is from a study of neoadjuvant nivolumab and ipilimumab in lung cancer. Study-wide results and caveats: Higher pretherapy blood TCR richness went with higher resected-tumor richness. From pretherapy to surgery, tumor richness and clonality rose with dual therapy. Resected tumors had greater TCR richness and clonality than uninvolved lung.

Profiled with immunoSEQ multiplex PCR; TCRdb holds only in-frame clones, not every one. This table has 25,000 to 35,000 clones, about 92% appearing once. CDR3 length: 15 residues. Germline CDR1 is SGHNT and CDR2 is YYREEE (reference sequence). Trimming removed 4 bases at V and 3 bases at J, with 17 bases between. A note on this clone: As yet, its antigen is unknown.

The gene calls are TRBV5-4 and TRBJ2-7, with a possible D match to TRBD1 (5 bases). This clonotype was obtained from an adult with non-small cell lung cancer. This specimen was peripheral blood, taken after neoadjuvant nivolumab, alone or with ipilimumab, at or shortly before surgery. CDR3 in DNA: TGTGCCAGCAGCGAAAAGTCGACAGTAGGCTACGAGCAGTACTTC. Encoded protein: CASSEKSTVGYEQYF.